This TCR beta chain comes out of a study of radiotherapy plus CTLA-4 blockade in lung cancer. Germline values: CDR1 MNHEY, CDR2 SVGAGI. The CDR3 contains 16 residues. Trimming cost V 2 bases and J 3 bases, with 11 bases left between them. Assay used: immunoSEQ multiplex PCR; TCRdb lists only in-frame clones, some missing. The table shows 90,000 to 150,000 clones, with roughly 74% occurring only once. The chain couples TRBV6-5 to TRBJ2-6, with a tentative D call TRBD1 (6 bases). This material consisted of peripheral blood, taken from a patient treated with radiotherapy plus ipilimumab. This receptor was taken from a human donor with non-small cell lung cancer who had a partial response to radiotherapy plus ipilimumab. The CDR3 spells CASSYGSGDGANVLTF. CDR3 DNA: TGTGCCAGCAGTTACGGGTCAGGGGATGGGGCCAACGTCCTGACTTTC.